This T cell receptor beta chain derives from a study of human T cells and chemical hapten exposure. Study-level information: Patch testing placed 0.01% DPC on the upper back, with readings at 6 days.

Time point indicated: patch test 1, 2 weeks after DPC sensitization. Noted treatment: therapeutic diphenylcyclopropenone sensitization with weekly scalp DPC. From whole blood left unfractionated, total RNA was extracted. Each CDR3 protein is one row after TCRdb ran MiXCR on the RACE reads. The sample has roughly 50,000 distinct CDR3 sequences, approximately 10% seen once; the top ten hold approximately 2%. CDR1 and CDR2 from the germline V gene are SGHVS and FNYEAQ. V was cut by 5 bases and J by 7 bases, with 14 bases left in between. The CDR3 is 13 amino acids. The chain combines TRBV7-6 with TRBJ2-5, with D unclear. The starting material was whole blood, obtained in connection with sensitization to the hapten diphenylcyclopropenone (DPC). This clonotype was sampled from a woman in her thirties or forties with alopecia areata. Some clones in this sample may be carry-over from other donors' samples. This CDR3 reads CASSEYKAGTQYF. For the CDR3, the DNA is TGTGCCAGCAGCGAGTACAAGGCCGGGACCCAGTACTTC.